This T cell receptor beta chain comes out of a study of shared clonotypes between healthy human individuals (dated by TCRdb to 2020 to 2021). At the level of the whole study: The cohort included a few men and two women between 18 and 49 years of age. To increase sequencing depth and limit assay-specific biases, TCR repertoire library preparation and sequencing were carried out by different laboratories using diverse techniques. For each donor, CD4 naive and CD4 memory were each run on three plates, CD8 naive on two plates, and CD8 memory on one plate. The study deeply sequenced blood TCR repertoires of about five healthy adults to estimate repertoire size and the extent of clonotype sharing between individuals. Between about 0.8 and 9 billion PBMCs per donor were obtained by leukapheresis.

From the cysteine up to the phenylalanine, the CDR3 has a length of 13 residues. The entry retains the CDR3 DNA only, 39 bases that are in frame from base 1. V is shortened by 5 bases, J by 2 bases, and the region joining them spans 10 bases. For CDR1 and CDR2, the germline V gene lists ENHRY and SYGVKD. TCR CDR3 regions were amplified from genomic DNA by multiplex PCR using the deep immunoSEQ assay. Extracted genomic DNA from each cell subset was distributed evenly across all wells of several immunoSEQ 96-well plates, and each plate was treated as a replicate. For sorted subsets, about 0.2 ug genomic DNA, equal to tens of thousands of T cell genomes, was loaded into each replicate PCR. Purified libraries were measured with a Qubit 3.0 fluorometer, size-checked on a Bioanalyzer 2100, and measured again with the KAPA Library Quantification kit. Every immunoSEQ 96-well plate was sequenced on a dedicated single-read 150-cycle Illumina NextSeq 550 flow cell. Concerning the study's data processing: Because only junctional sequences without quality scores were contained in the immunoSEQ output, filtering matching that applied to full-length reads could not be performed. To assign V/J genes and CDR3, sequences were annotated against IMGT germline references using PyIR, a Python wrapper for IgBLAST v1.9. Reads were filtered out if the reads had weak V/J assignments (E-value above 1e-6), no CDR3, stop codons, out-of-frame junctions, or ambiguous translated residues. V3J clonotypes were defined by identical inferred V gene, J gene, and CDR3 amino acid sequence. Percentage overlap between repertoires was computed as shared unique clonotypes divided by the size of the smaller repertoire. Richness of each repertoire was evaluated using RTK rarefaction, the Chao1 estimator, and Recon v2.1 estimates of unobserved clonotypes. Generation probabilities for all TCRbeta clonotypes obtained by the gDNA method from four donors were computed using OLGA. The table comes from immuneACCESS by way of TCRdb, which keeps in-frame sequences with V and J called. Part of the clones is missing from these tables; in studies checked, under half for an unresolved V gene and the rest for unknown reasons. V, J and clone size reflect that table, while D and trimming were determined from the DNA. This sample lists a few million clones; approximately 95% were detected once. The ten largest clones represent about 0.39% of the sample.

Donors were healthy HIV-negative adults with no recently reported acute infections or vaccinations. Every donor was a Caucasian adult living in Nashville, Tennessee, USA. Magnetic negative selection was used to enrich CD4+ T cells, after which naive cells were positively selected on CD45RA and the negative fraction became the memory subset. After blood collection by leukapheresis, PBMCs were isolated using Ficoll-Histopaque density gradient centrifugation and then cryopreserved in the vapor phase of liquid nitrogen. Analytical flow cytometry was used to check the purity and quantity of every magnetically sorted T cell population. From each sorted fraction, genomic DNA was isolated and quantified by UV absorbance on a Nanodrop 2000c. The full study reports these points: Only blood was sampled, and tissue TCR repertoires likely differ from those in blood. Compared with non-shared clonotypes, the clonotypes found in all four sorted-subset donors had higher generation probabilities. Rarefaction of sorted-subset datasets indicated incomplete sequencing despite the large sequencing depth. Based on pairwise subsampling, the degree of clonotype sharing among donors was expected to be affected by sequencing depth. Estimated clonotype richness was generally larger for naive than for memory subsets. Because the study included only a small number of donors, the genetic and exposure-history diversity represented was limited. Across several donors, 4.5% to 6.5% of naive CD4, more than 3% of naive CD8, 2% to 2.5% of memory CD4, and under 0.45% of memory CD8 clonotypes were shared.

As concerns this clone: Its antigen is currently not known. No base quality values were provided; no much bigger clone lies one nucleotide off.

The sequencing input was naive CD4+ T cells from PBMCs. This sample's cell subset or site label indicates: CD45RA+ positively selected. The sequence was collected from a young man in good health. Some clones in this sample may be carry-over from other donors' samples. The V gene is TRBV10-3 and the J gene is TRBJ2-7; a confident D gene designation cannot be given. CDR3 region: CAISSDQTYEQYF. Read as DNA, the sequence is TGTGCCATCAGTTCGGACCAGACCTACGAGCAGTACTTC.